The clone carrying this T cell receptor (beta chain) was detected ten times or more. As yet, its antigen is unknown. TCRdb independently ran MiXCR on the reads; one entry per CDR3 protein. In the table there are under 350,000 distinct CDR3 sequences, around 10% of which are singletons. This entry is derived from a study of T cell repertoires in cytomegalovirus infection. For the study at large: Matching HLA type, along with CMV infection, was indicated by public TCR beta signatures.

Study-wide points: Clonotype analysis showed dominance of the ex vivo response by HLA-C-restricted CMV-specific TCR beta clonotypes. Cumulative public TCR beta family frequency identified CMV carriers with the relevant HLA.

The ends were cut back, 11 bases at V and 5 bases at J, with 15 bases in the middle. The CDR3 runs 12 residues. CDR1 is SGHVS and CDR2 is FQNEAQ in the germline V gene. The sequence came from a human donor in good health (CMV status not recorded). Some clones in this sample may be carry-over from other donors' samples. Sequencing was done on a sample of PBMCs. This chain connects TRBV7-8 to TRBJ1-1; D ambiguous. The DNA for the CDR3 is TGTGCCTCTTCCGCCGCAGAAACTGAAGCTTTCTTT. This sequence encodes CASSAAETEAFF.